These 15 T cell receptor beta chains originate from one sample sequenced in a study of beta chain features in type 1 diabetes. No antigen is known for these receptors. The sequenced template was cDNA made from the entire isolated RNA. The protocol was immunoSEQ multiplex PCR, while the TCRdb copy is restricted to in-frame clones and leaves out a portion. The table shows approximately 600,000 clones, with around 12% occurring only once. Study results and caveats: Moderately but significantly shorter TCRB CDR3s were found in Type 1 diabetes patients in all four CD4+ subsets.

The sequenced material came from naive CD4+ T cells from blood. The receptors here all came from a man aged 30-40 years with type 1 diabetes.

A few counts support this clone. The chain joins TRBV18 to TRBJ2-3, with unresolved D. The CDR3 is 13 amino acids. From germline, CDR1 is KGHSH and CDR2 LQKENI. V lost 3 bases and J 2 bases, leaving 6 bases between the germline ends. For the CDR3, the DNA is TGTGCCAGCTCACCGGGTCCCACAGATACGCAGTATTTT. Its translation: CASSPGPTDTQYF. The full variable domain, completed using reference TRBV18 and TRBJ2-3, is NAGVMQNPRHLVRRRGQEARLRCSPMKGHSHVYWYRQLPEEGLKFMVYLQKENIIDESGMPKERFSAEFPKEGPSILRIQQVVRGDSAAYFCASSPGPTDTQYFGPGTRLTVL.

This clone was seen only a few times. V gene TRBV4-3 combines with J gene TRBJ2-7, with a possible D match to TRBD1 (5 bases). This CDR3 spans 15 amino acids. CDR1 and CDR2 (germline): LGHNA, YSLEER. V was clipped by 1 base and J by 0 bases, with 10 bases between them. The CDR3 sequence is CASSQGQLSSYEQYF. CDR3 coding DNA: TGCGCCAGCAGCCAAGGACAGCTGAGCTCCTACGAGCAGTACTTC.

The count of this clone is one. J is TRBJ1-3 and V is TRBV5-6, with 7 bases fitting TRBD1. Germline trimming cut 6 bases from V and 1 base from J; bases unmatched to any gene: 4. The CDR3 runs to 14 residues. In germline, CDR1 is SGHDT, CDR2 YYEEEE. In DNA, the CDR3 is TGTGCCAGCATGAGGGGGCGGTCTGGAAACACCATATATTTT. This sequence encodes CASMRGRSGNTIYF.

DNA of the CDR3: TGTGCCAGCAGCCCCCCGGGGCATAGTTCACCCCTCCACTTT. This gives the protein CASSPPGHSSPLHF. The chain employs TRBV11-2 and TRBJ1-6, with TRBD1 as a possible D gene (5 bases). Germline-derived CDR1 and CDR2 are SGHAT and FQNNGV. V lost 5 bases and J lost 9, with 14 bases in between. This CDR3 region has 14 residues. The full variable domain, rest sourced from reference TRBV11-2 and TRBJ1-6, is EAGVAQSPRYKIIEKRQSVAFWCNPISGHATLYWYQQILGQGPKLLIQFQNNGVVDDSQLPKDRFSAERLKGVDSTLKIQPAKLEDSAVYLCASSPPGHSSPLHFGNGTRLTVT.

V is TRBV7-9 and J is TRBJ2-7; D gene unclear. Trimming took off 8 bases at V and 5 bases at J, with 10 bases between the two ends. The CDR3 spans 11 residues. CDR1 and CDR2 from the germline V gene are SEHNR and FQNEAQ (reference sequence). The CDR3 loop reads CASWSDDEQYF. DNA of the CDR3: TGTGCCAGCTGGAGCGATGACGAGCAGTACTTC.

V and J are TRBV27 and TRBJ2-1; 9 nucleotides align to TRBD2. J lost 9 bases, V lost 5 bases, and 11 bases had no gene match. The CDR3 covers 15 residues. CDR1 is MNHEY and CDR2 is SMNVEV in the germline V gene (reference sequence). The CDR3: CASSPGTSQLAEQFF. CDR3 DNA sequence: TGTGCCAGCAGTCCCGGGACTAGCCAGCTCGCTGAGCAGTTCTTC.

This clone came up a few times. The rearrangement uses TRBV25-1 and TRBJ2-7; no definite D call. This CDR3 contains 15 residues. The ends were cut back, 0 bases at V and 5 bases at J, with 14 bases in the middle. Germline-derived CDR1 and CDR2 are MGHDK and SYGVNS. CDR3 sequence: CASSEYNRTTDEQYF. The CDR3 DNA sequence: TGTGCCAGCAGTGAATATAATAGAACGACCGACGAGCAGTACTTC.

This clone was counted a few times. V and J are TRBV7-2 and TRBJ2-3; weak D call: TRBD2 (6 bases). This CDR3 is built from 13 residues. Germline V gene sequence: CDR1 SGHTA, CDR2 FQGNSA. V was clipped by 3 bases and J by 6 bases, with 10 bases between them. CDR3 in DNA: TGTGCCAGCAGCTTCATAGGGAGGGATACGCAGTATTTT. Translating it yields CASSFIGRDTQYF.

CDR3 sequence: CASSPWGTGAYEQYF. Written as DNA, the CDR3 is TGTGCCAGTAGTCCTTGGGGAACAGGGGCCTACGAGCAGTACTTC. This sequence joins TRBV19 and TRBJ2-7; 7 bases fit TRBD1. With V trimmed by 5 bases and J by 2 bases, 9 bases remained unmatched. The CDR3 runs 15 residues. CDR1 LNHDA and CDR2 SQIVND come from the germline V gene (reference sequence).

In its sample, this clone was seen a few times. V usage is TRBV4-3 and J usage is TRBJ1-2; the D gene is possibly TRBD1 (5 bases). Germline CDR1 is LGHNA and CDR2 is YSLEER. The CDR3 totals 18 residues. V was shortened by 0 bases and J by 0 bases, with 17 bases between the two germline ends. The CDR3 sequence is CASSQEGAGLGANYGYTF. The CDR3 DNA is TGCGCCAGCAGCCAAGAAGGGGCAGGACTAGGGGCTAACTATGGCTACACCTTC.

In its sample, this clone was seen a few times. The chain is built from TRBV11-2 and TRBJ1-4; D unresolved. The V gene lost 8 bases and the J gene lost 5 bases, with 15 bases spanning the gap. Germline V gives CDR1 SGHAT, CDR2 FQNNGV. This CDR3 comprises 14 residues. CDR3 amino acids: CASRSGGSNEKLFF. CDR3 coding DNA: TGTGCCAGCCGCAGCGGAGGGTCAAATGAAAAACTGTTTTTT.

The rearrangement uses TRBV6-6 and TRBJ2-1, with unresolved D. The CDR3 extends over 12 amino acids. The germline V gene has CDR1 MNHNY and CDR2 SVGAGI (reference sequence). The V end lost 6 bases, the J end lost 4 bases, and 7 bases lay between the germline ends. Written as DNA, the CDR3 is TGTGCCAGCAGCCTGAATTACAATGAGCAGTTCTTC. This encodes CASSLNYNEQFF.

The chain links TRBV14 to TRBJ1-3, with 7 bases matching TRBD1. CDR1 and CDR2 from the germline V gene are SGHDN and FVKESK. The CDR3 is 13 residues long. Unmatched junction bases numbered 6, after V lost 7 bases and J lost 6 bases. CDR3 DNA: TGTGCCAGCATCCCAACAGGGGCAAACACCATATATTTT. Translating gives CASIPTGANTIYF.

The sample holds a few counts of this clone. DNA for the CDR3: TGTGCCAGCAGCCAAGTCGGGGGCCACACCGGGGAGCTGTTTTTT. Translation: CASSQVGGHTGELFF. The V and J genes are TRBV14 and TRBJ2-2, with D perhaps TRBD1 or TRBD2 (6 bases each). V lost 1 base and J lost 3, with 9 bases in between. Germline V gene data show CDR1 as SGHDN and CDR2 as FVKESK. The length of the CDR3 is 15 residues.

This clone came up a few times. The chain joins TRBV5-1 to TRBJ2-7; perhaps D is TRBD1 or TRBD2 (5 bases each). The germline V and J ends were trimmed by 4 bases and 0 bases, with 14 bases remaining between them. The CDR3 has 15 amino acids. From germline, CDR1 is SGHRS and CDR2 YFSETQ. For the CDR3, the DNA is TGCGCCAGCAGCCAAACCGGGACCGACTCCTACGAGCAGTACTTC. Translating gives CASSQTGTDSYEQYF. Variable domain in full (rest from reference TRBV5-1 and TRBJ2-7): KAGVTQTPRYLIKTRGQQVTLSCSPISGHRSVSWYQQTPGQGLQFLFEYFSETQRNKGNFPGRFSGRQFSNSRSEMNVSTLELGDSALYLCASSQTGTDSYEQYFGPGTRLTVT.